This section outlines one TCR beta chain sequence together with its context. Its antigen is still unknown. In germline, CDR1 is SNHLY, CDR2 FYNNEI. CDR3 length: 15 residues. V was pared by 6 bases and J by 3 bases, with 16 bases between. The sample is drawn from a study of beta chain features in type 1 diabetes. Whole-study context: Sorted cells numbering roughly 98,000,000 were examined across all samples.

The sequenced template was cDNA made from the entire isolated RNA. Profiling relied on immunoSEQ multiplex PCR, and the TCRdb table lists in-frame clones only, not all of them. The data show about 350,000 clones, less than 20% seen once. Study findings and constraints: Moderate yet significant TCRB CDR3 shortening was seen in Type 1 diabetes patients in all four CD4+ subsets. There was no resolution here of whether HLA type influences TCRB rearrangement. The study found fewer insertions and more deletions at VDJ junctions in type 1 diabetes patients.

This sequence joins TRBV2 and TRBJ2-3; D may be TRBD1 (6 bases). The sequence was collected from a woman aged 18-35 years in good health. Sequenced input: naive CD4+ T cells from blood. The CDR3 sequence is CASRLTGQTTDTQYF. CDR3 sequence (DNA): TGTGCCAGCAGGTTGACAGGCCAAACGACAGATACGCAGTATTTT. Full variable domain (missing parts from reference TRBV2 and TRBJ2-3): EPEVTQTPSHQVTQMGQEVILRCVPISNHLYFYWYRQILGQKVEFLVSFYNNEISEKSEIFDDQFSVERPDGSNFTLKIRSTKLEDSAMYFCASRLTGQTTDTQYFGPGTRLTVL.